This entry concerns a single TCR beta chain. In the source study's methods: Amplification with reference gene primers provided the estimates of nucleated cell counts. Clones were sequenced by immunoSEQ multiplex PCR, and TCRdb holds only the in-frame ones, with some missing. The V and J calls and the clone size are those of that table, but D and trimming were determined from the DNA. This sample yields 250,000 or so clones, of which around four fifths are seen a single time; around 4% belongs to the top ten. The junction had 3 bases not matched to a gene; V was cut back by 4 bases and J by 1 base. The CDR3 sequence is 14 residues long. Germline V gives CDR1 SGHRS, CDR2 YFSETQ. The data are from a study of blood T cell repertoires in COVID-19. Study-wide background: Samples representing acute and convalescent COVID-19 were sourced from the United States, Italy and Spain. PBMCs, B-cell-depleted T cells, or T cells were the source of the cDNA or gDNA that made up the material.

This clonotype originated in a man between 45 and 60 years old with acute or convalescent COVID-19. Sequenced: peripheral blood. The rearrangement uses TRBV5-1 and TRBJ2-3; 7 bases map to TRBD1. CDR3 bases: TGCGCCAGCAGCATTGGACAGGGCACAGATACGCAGTATTTT. Residues: CASSIGQGTDTQYF.